Following are 20 T cell receptor beta chains from one sample sequenced in a study of CD8 T cells in Susac syndrome. Roughly 0.45 to 1 ug RNA was reverse transcribed with random hexamers. A single record per CDR3 protein comes from TCRdb applying MiXCR to the immunoSEQ multiplex PCR reads. The data hold around 95,000 distinct CDR3 sequences, with around 95% observed a single time. Sample: CD8+ T cells from PBMCs. The receptors derive from a human donor with Susac syndrome.

V and J are TRBV25-1 and TRBJ2-1, with 7 bases matching TRBD1. Trimming cost V 1 base and J 0 bases; bases outside gene matches: 12. Germline V lookup: CDR1 MGHDK, CDR2 SYGVNS. The CDR3 runs to 19 residues. This CDR3 is CASSESVPRDSYSYNEQFF. The CDR3 DNA follows: TGTGCCAGCAGTGAATCCGTTCCTCGGGACAGCTACTCCTACAATGAGCAGTTCTTC.

The V call is TRBV12-3 or TRBV12-4, the J call TRBJ2-7; D remains unclear. There are 13 residues in the CDR3. V was trimmed by 0 bases and J by 2 bases, leaving 5 bases between them. CDR3 sequence: CASSLASTYEQYF. The CDR3 DNA sequence: TGTGCCAGCAGTTTAGCTTCGACCTACGAGCAGTACTTC.

The chain employs TRBV12-3 or TRBV12-4 and TRBJ2-6; the D call may be TRBD1 or TRBD2 (6 bases each). This CDR3 is built from 14 residues. V dropped 10 bases and J dropped 3 bases, with 13 bases sitting between them. In DNA, the CDR3 is TGTGCCACGGAGGGGGGCAATGGGGCCAACGTCCTGACTTTC. Protein sequence: CATEGGNGANVLTF.

The gene calls are TRBV11-2 and TRBJ2-4, with TRBD2 identical over 7 bases. This CDR3 region has 16 residues. Losses at the gene ends were 0 bases for V and 4 bases for J; bases not matched to a gene: 6. Germline assignment: CDR1 SGHAT and CDR2 FQNNGV. CDR3 nucleotide sequence: TGTGCCAGCAGCTTAGAAGGCGTCGGGAGGAAAAACATTCAGTACTTC. This encodes CASSLEGVGRKNIQYF. Drawing the rest from reference TRBV11-2 and TRBJ2-4, the complete variable domain is EAGVAQSPRYKIIEKRQSVAFWCNPISGHATLYWYQQILGQGPKLLIQFQNNGVVDDSQLPKDRFSAERLKGVDSTLKIQPAKLEDSAVYLCASSLEGVGRKNIQYFGAGTRLSVL.

V is TRBV13 and J is TRBJ2-7; 10 bases match TRBD2. Per germline, CDR1 PRHDT and CDR2 FYEKMQ (reference sequence). V was pared by 5 bases and J by 4 bases, with 8 bases of the junction left unmatched. This CDR3 has 15 residues. CDR3 amino acids: CASSPGPSGGYEQYF. The CDR3 DNA reads TGTGCCAGCAGCCCGGGGCCTAGCGGGGGATACGAGCAGTACTTC.

The chain uses TRBV5-1 and TRBJ2-7, with D hard to call. Germline CDR1 is SGHRS and CDR2 is YFSETQ. CDR3 length equals 14 residues. The V end lost 6 bases, the J end lost 0 bases, and 13 bases lay between the germline ends. CDR3 DNA sequence: TGCGCCAGCAAAACCCACACCACCTCCTACGAGCAGTACTTC. Its protein product is CASKTHTTSYEQYF.

This sequence joins TRBV19 and TRBJ2-1, with D perhaps matching TRBD2 (5 bases). V shed 3 bases and J shed 8 bases, with 17 bases lying between them. The germline V gene has CDR1 LNHDA and CDR2 SQIVND (reference sequence). The CDR3 is 15 residues long. The CDR3 here is CASSMRASPMDEQFF. The CDR3 DNA is TGTGCCAGTAGTATGAGGGCTAGCCCCATGGATGAGCAGTTCTTC.

The chain combines TRBV18 with TRBJ2-7; D is unclear. CDR1 is KGHSH and CDR2 is LQKENI in the germline V gene. Trimming left V 6 bases short and J 3 bases short, with 9 bases between. This CDR3 is 12 amino acids long. The CDR3 loop is CASSPEIYEQYF. CDR3 coding DNA: TGTGCCAGCTCGCCAGAAATCTACGAGCAGTACTTC.

The V call is TRBV6-5, the J call TRBJ2-2, with no clear D. The CDR3 length is 13 residues. Germline CDR1 MNHEY, CDR2 SVGAGI. V was trimmed by 9 bases and J by 3 bases, leaving 11 bases between them. CDR3 coding DNA: TGTGCCAGTACCCCGTACCACACCGGGGAGCTGTTTTTT. Its protein product is CASTPYHTGELFF.

The rearrangement links TRBV4-1 to TRBJ2-1; D gene unclear. Trimming removed 4 bases from V and 6 bases from J, with 13 bases in between. Germline V lookup: CDR1 MGHRA, CDR2 YSYEKL. The CDR3 loop spans 14 amino acids. The DNA for the CDR3 is TGCGCCAGCAGCCGGTCGGACCGATCCAATGAGCAGTTCTTC. Its translation: CASSRSDRSNEQFF.

The J gene is TRBJ2-1, the V gene TRBV24-1; D unresolved. V lost 4 bases and J 2 bases, leaving 11 bases between the germline ends. This CDR3 is 15 amino acids long. Germline lookup yields CDR1 KGHDR and CDR2 SFDVKD. DNA of the CDR3: TGTGCCACCAGTGACCCCAACTTAGCCTACAATGAGCAGTTCTTC. This translates into CATSDPNLAYNEQFF.

The genes are TRBV28 and TRBJ2-7; D call uncertain. Deletions cut 6 bases from V and 0 bases from J, with 12 bases between. The CDR3 spans 14 residues. CDR1 is MDHEN and CDR2 is SYDVKM in the germline V gene. CDR3 nucleotides: TGTGCCAGCAGCCCCACCTATTTCTCCTACGAGCAGTACTTC. It specifies CASSPTYFSYEQYF.

This clonotype has a handful of counts. The CDR3 DNA follows: TGCAGCGTTGATGGGAGCTCCTACAATGAGCAGTTCTTC. It translates to CSVDGSSYNEQFF. The chain has TRBV29-1 and TRBJ2-1; tentatively, D is TRBD2 (5 bases). V lost 3 bases and J lost 0, with 6 bases in between. The length of the CDR3 is 13 residues. Germline loops: CDR1 SQVTM, CDR2 ANQGSEA.

The chain recombines TRBV4-1 with TRBJ2-1; D unclear. Germline CDR1 is MGHRA and CDR2 is YSYEKL. This CDR3 contains 15 residues. V was trimmed by 3 bases and J by 5 bases, leaving 14 bases between them. CDR3 residues: CASSQIGLPDNEQFF. The CDR3 DNA reads TGCGCCAGCAGCCAGATCGGTCTTCCCGACAATGAGCAGTTCTTC.

The chain uses TRBV12-3 or TRBV12-4 and TRBJ2-2, with D perhaps TRBD2 (5 bases). The CDR3 totals 13 residues. Trimming shortened V by 3 bases and J by 4 bases, and 6 bases separated the two germline ends. The CDR3 DNA reads as TGTGCCAGCAGTTTGGACTTCACCGGGGAGCTGTTTTTT. Amino acids: CASSLDFTGELFF.

J is TRBJ2-1 and V is TRBV10-3; weak D call: TRBD2 (5 bases). This CDR3 spans 11 amino acids. Trimming cost V 10 bases and J 6 bases, with 10 bases left between them. Germline loops: CDR1 ENHRY, CDR2 SYGVKD. CDR3 amino acids: CATQTSNEQFF. The CDR3, as DNA: TGTGCCACCCAAACTAGCAATGAGCAGTTCTTC.

This CDR3 reads CASKTGQVAFF. CDR3 nucleotides: TGTGCCAGCAAGACGGGGCAGGTGGCTTTCTTT. The rearrangement links TRBV27 to TRBJ1-1, with a weak D call TRBD1 (5 bases). V lost 7 bases and J lost 11, with 14 bases in between. The V gene's germline CDR1 is MNHEY and CDR2 SMNVEV (reference sequence). The CDR3 consists of 11 residues.

This chain connects TRBV29-1 to TRBJ2-7, with TRBD1 identical over 9 bases. The CDR3 totals 13 residues. Germline-derived CDR1 and CDR2 are SQVTM and ANQGSEA. Trimming cost V 7 bases and J 6 bases; bases outside gene matches: 10. CDR3 sequence (DNA): TGCAGCGGGGGGACAGGGATCGGGGGCGAGCAGTACTTC. Translating it yields CSGGTGIGGEQYF.

CDR3 amino acids: CSVRGQDLNSPLHF. The DNA for the CDR3 is TGCAGCGTTAGGGGGCAGGATCTCAATTCACCCCTCCACTTT. The chain employs TRBV29-1 and TRBJ1-6, with 7 positions matching TRBD1. The trim removed 5 bases at V and 7 bases at J, leaving 8 bases unmatched. Germline values: CDR1 SQVTM, CDR2 ANQGSEA. The CDR3 covers 14 residues.

The sample holds a few counts of this clonotype. The chain couples TRBV12-3 or TRBV12-4 to TRBJ2-1; no reliable D call. V lost 1 base and J 1 base, leaving 5 bases between the germline ends. The CDR3 runs 14 residues. CDR3 protein: CASSLGGSYNEQFF. CDR3 bases: TGTGCCAGCAGTTTAGGGGGATCCTACAATGAGCAGTTCTTC.